Listed below are T cell receptor beta chains from one sample, sequenced in a study of molecular identifiers for immune sequencing clone quantification. MiXCR was run by TCRdb on the PCR reads, yielding one entry per CDR3 protein. The profile covers approximately 550,000 distinct CDR3 sequences, with about a fifth appearing a single time and more than 0.8% taken by the ten largest. The source material was naive CD8+ T cells from blood, with Jurkat cell RNA spiked in. These receptor sequences come from a human donor in good health. Some libraries in this study had Jurkat cell RNA spiked in. CDR3s include the opening cysteine and the closing phenylalanine or tryptophan. A D gene is named only where the DNA matches it firmly. The size of a clone is reported for some rows only, either as once, few or many, or as a class for expanded clones.

D gene: TRBD2
J gene: TRBJ2-3
clone size: many
V gene: TRBV4-3
CDR3 protein: CASSQTSGSATDTQYF
CDR3 DNA: TGCGCCAGCAGCCAAACTAGCGGGAGTGCCACAGATACGCAGTATTTT

D gene: TRBD2
J gene: TRBJ2-1
clone size: few
V gene: TRBV7-2
CDR3 protein: CASSYPRGEAGGNEQFF
CDR3 DNA: TGTGCCAGCAGCTATCCGAGGGGGGAGGCGGGGGGCAATGAGCAGTTCTTC

D gene: NA
J gene: TRBJ2-7
clone size: few
V gene: TRBV30
CDR3 protein: CAWSVKASYEQYF
CDR3 DNA: TGTGCCTGGAGTGTTAAAGCCTCCTACGAGCAGTACTTC

D gene: TRBD1
J gene: TRBJ2-5
clone size: few
V gene: TRBV2
CDR3 protein: CASRGGTGTETQYF
CDR3 DNA: TGTGCCAGCAGGGGGGGGACAGGGACCGAGACCCAGTACTTC

D gene: TRBD2
J gene: TRBJ2-5
clone size: many
V gene: TRBV4-3
CDR3 protein: CASSQGLAGGSETQYF
CDR3 DNA: TGCGCCAGCAGCCAAGGACTAGCGGGAGGTTCAGAGACCCAGTACTTC

D gene: NA
J gene: TRBJ2-7
clone size: many
V gene: TRBV28
CDR3 protein: CASSLSLSYEQYF
CDR3 DNA: TGTGCCAGCAGTTTATCCTTATCCTACGAGCAGTACTTC

D gene: TRBD2
J gene: TRBJ2-5
clone size: many
V gene: TRBV29-1
CDR3 protein: CSAETSVVEETQYF
CDR3 DNA: TGCAGCGCTGAAACTAGCGTTGTAGAAGAGACCCAGTACTTC

D gene: TRBD1
J gene: TRBJ2-3
clone size: few
V gene: TRBV9
CDR3 protein: CASSVEGTALSHTQYF
CDR3 DNA: TGTGCCAGCAGCGTAGAGGGGACAGCCCTATCCCATACGCAGTATTTT

D gene: NA
J gene: TRBJ2-7
clone size: many
V gene: TRBV7-9
CDR3 protein: CASSGDVEEQYF
CDR3 DNA: TGTGCCAGCAGCGGCGACGTTGAAGAGCAGTACTTC

D gene: NA
J gene: TRBJ1-2
clone size: NA
V gene: TRBV11-1
CDR3 protein: CASSEDSATYGYTF
CDR3 DNA: TGTGCCAGCAGCGAGGACAGTGCGACCTATGGCTACACCTTC

D gene: NA
J gene: TRBJ2-4
clone size: many
V gene: TRBV28
CDR3 protein: CASSLRGVQNIQYF
CDR3 DNA: TGTGCCAGCAGTTTAAGAGGGGTCCAAAACATTCAGTACTTC

D gene: NA
J gene: TRBJ1-2
clone size: NA
V gene: TRBV7-9
CDR3 protein: CASSLTLVNYGYTF
CDR3 DNA: TGTGCCAGCAGCTTAACTCTGGTTAACTATGGCTACACCTTC

D gene: TRBD1
J gene: TRBJ2-7
clone size: few
V gene: TRBV20-1
CDR3 protein: CSNQHELRDRGVYEQYF
CDR3 DNA: TGCAGCAACCAGCACGAACTCCGGGACAGGGGCGTCTACGAGCAGTACTTC

D gene: NA
J gene: TRBJ1-3
clone size: NA
V gene: TRBV4-3
CDR3 protein: CASSQDDSRNSGNTIYF
CDR3 DNA: TGCGCCAGCAGCCAAGATGATAGTAGGAACTCTGGAAACACCATATATTTT

D gene: NA
J gene: TRBJ2-7
clone size: many
V gene: TRBV4-3
CDR3 protein: CASSQAWGGYEQYF
CDR3 DNA: TGCGCCAGCAGCCAAGCTTGGGGTGGCTACGAGCAGTACTTC

D gene: NA
J gene: TRBJ2-2
clone size: NA
V gene: TRBV7-9
CDR3 protein: CASSSYANTGELFF
CDR3 DNA: TGTGCCAGCAGCTCGTACGCGAACACCGGGGAGCTGTTTTTT

D gene: TRBD1
J gene: TRBJ2-5
clone size: NA
V gene: TRBV6-2/TRBV6-3
CDR3 protein: CASSYSLRQGATQYF
CDR3 DNA: TGTGCCAGCAGTTACTCCCTTAGACAGGGCGCGACCCAGTACTTC

D gene: TRBD1
J gene: TRBJ2-4
clone size: NA
V gene: TRBV20-1
CDR3 protein: CSARTGELKNIQYF
CDR3 DNA: TGCAGTGCTAGAACAGGGGAACTCAAAAACATTCAGTACTTC

D gene: NA
J gene: TRBJ2-3
clone size: NA
V gene: TRBV19
CDR3 protein: CASSDHVGSTDTQYF
CDR3 DNA: TGTGCCAGTAGTGATCACGTGGGTAGCACAGATACGCAGTATTTT

D gene: TRBD1
J gene: TRBJ2-7
clone size: many
V gene: TRBV12-3/TRBV12-4
CDR3 protein: CASSPRGTGGSYEQYF
CDR3 DNA: TGTGCCAGCAGTCCCAGAGGGACAGGGGGATCCTACGAGCAGTACTTC

D gene: NA
J gene: TRBJ2-1
clone size: many
V gene: TRBV7-2
CDR3 protein: CASSLADEQFF
CDR3 DNA: TGTGCCAGCAGCTTAGCTGATGAGCAGTTCTTC

D gene: NA
J gene: TRBJ2-5
clone size: many
V gene: TRBV27
CDR3 protein: CASSPRAQETQYF
CDR3 DNA: TGTGCCAGCAGTCCCCGGGCCCAAGAGACCCAGTACTTC

D gene: NA
J gene: TRBJ2-2
clone size: NA
V gene: TRBV12-3/TRBV12-4
CDR3 protein: CASSLEGQATGELFF
CDR3 DNA: TGTGCCAGCAGTTTAGAAGGGCAGGCCACCGGGGAGCTGTTTTTT

D gene: TRBD2
J gene: TRBJ2-7
clone size: few
V gene: TRBV27
CDR3 protein: CASSPGTSGRAYEQYF
CDR3 DNA: TGTGCCAGCAGTCCCGGGACTAGCGGGAGGGCCTACGAGCAGTACTTC

D gene: TRBD1
J gene: TRBJ2-4
clone size: many
V gene: TRBV20-1
CDR3 protein: CSANTGQGVENIQYF
CDR3 DNA: TGCAGTGCTAATACGGGACAGGGGGTTGAAAACATTCAGTACTTC

D gene: TRBD2
J gene: TRBJ2-1
clone size: NA
V gene: TRBV9
CDR3 protein: CASSATRTSGRVYNEQFF
CDR3 DNA: TGTGCCAGCAGCGCCACCAGGACTAGCGGGAGGGTCTACAATGAGCAGTTCTTC

D gene: NA
J gene: TRBJ1-2
clone size: NA
V gene: TRBV5-4
CDR3 protein: CASRLRGSLGYTF
CDR3 DNA: TGTGCCAGCCGACTTAGGGGGTCCCTGGGCTACACCTTC

D gene: NA
J gene: TRBJ2-1
clone size: NA
V gene: TRBV4-2
CDR3 protein: CASSQTIGGIAEHNEQFF
CDR3 DNA: TGTGCCAGCAGCCAAACTATAGGCGGTATCGCTGAACACAATGAGCAGTTCTTC

D gene: NA
J gene: TRBJ2-7
clone size: few
V gene: TRBV4-3
CDR3 protein: CASSQDQGKSYEQYF
CDR3 DNA: TGCGCCAGCAGCCAAGATCAGGGCAAATCCTACGAGCAGTACTTC

D gene: NA
J gene: TRBJ2-1
clone size: NA
V gene: TRBV7-9
CDR3 protein: CASSFPTGTRGDNEQFF
CDR3 DNA: TGTGCCAGCAGCTTCCCAACAGGCACGCGAGGAGACAATGAGCAGTTCTTC

D gene: TRBD2
J gene: TRBJ2-1
clone size: once
V gene: TRBV4-3
CDR3 protein: CASSHQGLAGYNEQFF
CDR3 DNA: TGCGCCAGCAGCCATCAAGGACTAGCGGGATACAATGAGCAGTTCTTC

D gene: TRBD1
J gene: TRBJ2-7
clone size: few
V gene: TRBV12-3/TRBV12-4
CDR3 protein: CASRTGGAVYEQYF
CDR3 DNA: TGTGCCAGCAGGACAGGGGGCGCCGTTTACGAGCAGTACTTC

D gene: NA
J gene: TRBJ2-2
clone size: NA
V gene: TRBV15
CDR3 protein: CATSRESITTGELFF
CDR3 DNA: TGTGCCACCAGCAGAGAAAGTATTACAACCGGGGAGCTGTTTTTT

D gene: TRBD2
J gene: TRBJ2-1
clone size: few
V gene: TRBV29-1
CDR3 protein: CSVRPLMMTSGSDEQFF
CDR3 DNA: TGCAGCGTTCGGCCCCTGATGATGACTAGCGGGAGTGATGAGCAGTTCTTC

D gene: NA
J gene: TRBJ2-5
clone size: many
V gene: TRBV6-5
CDR3 protein: CASSPGLPLYQETQYF
CDR3 DNA: TGTGCCAGCAGTCCTGGACTCCCTCTGTACCAAGAGACCCAGTACTTC

D gene: NA
J gene: TRBJ1-5
clone size: many
V gene: TRBV6-5
CDR3 protein: CASRLDSYSNQPQHF
CDR3 DNA: TGTGCCAGCAGACTTGACAGTTATAGCAATCAGCCCCAGCATTTT

D gene: TRBD2
J gene: TRBJ2-7
clone size: many
V gene: TRBV11-2
CDR3 protein: CASSMTSGGWYEQYF
CDR3 DNA: TGTGCCAGCAGCATGACTAGCGGGGGGTGGTACGAGCAGTACTTC

D gene: TRBD2
J gene: TRBJ2-5
clone size: few
V gene: TRBV2
CDR3 protein: CASSEIAGLETQYF
CDR3 DNA: TGTGCCAGCAGTGAAATAGCGGGGTTGGAGACCCAGTACTTC

D gene: NA
J gene: TRBJ2-1
clone size: NA
V gene: TRBV7-9
CDR3 protein: CASSNLASYNEQFF
CDR3 DNA: TGTGCCAGCAGTAATCTAGCGAGCTACAATGAGCAGTTCTTC

D gene: NA
J gene: TRBJ2-3
clone size: NA
V gene: TRBV7-9
CDR3 protein: CASSSPRTVLTQYF
CDR3 DNA: TGTGCCAGCAGCTCTCCCAGGACTGTCCTGACGCAGTATTTT

D gene: TRBD1
J gene: TRBJ1-5
clone size: few
V gene: TRBV19
CDR3 protein: CASSNLDRGGNQPQHF
CDR3 DNA: TGTGCCAGTAGTAACCTGGACAGGGGCGGCAATCAGCCCCAGCATTTT

D gene: NA
J gene: TRBJ2-7
clone size: NA
V gene: TRBV30
CDR3 protein: CAWSVSRNYEQYF
CDR3 DNA: TGTGCCTGGAGTGTCAGCAGAAACTACGAGCAGTACTTC

D gene: NA
J gene: TRBJ2-7
clone size: NA
V gene: TRBV18
CDR3 protein: CASSPPASTYEQYF
CDR3 DNA: TGTGCCAGCTCACCACCGGCAAGTACCTACGAGCAGTACTTC

D gene: TRBD1
J gene: TRBJ2-5
clone size: few
V gene: TRBV28
CDR3 protein: CASSLWMDREKGRQETQYF
CDR3 DNA: TGTGCCAGCAGTTTATGGATGGACAGGGAAAAGGGCCGCCAAGAGACCCAGTACTTC

D gene: NA
J gene: TRBJ2-3
clone size: NA
V gene: TRBV19
CDR3 protein: CATQGGSRADTQYF
CDR3 DNA: TGTGCCACCCAAGGGGGAAGTCGCGCAGATACGCAGTATTTT